This T cell receptor beta chain was observed in a study of vaccination effects on CD4 cells after COVID-19. Study-level findings and limits: At late timepoints after vaccination, vaccine- and infection-induced clones shrank markedly.

Per the germline V gene, CDR1 is SQVTM and CDR2 is ANQGSEA. CDR3 length: 12 amino acids. V lost 6 bases to trimming and J lost 1 base; unmatched junction nucleotides: 1. Repertoires were generated with immunoSEQ multiplex PCR, while TCRdb's copy carries only in-frame clones and drops some. The sample lists about 79,000 clones; 74% were seen once. This clone rates as medium-sized. What it recognizes is unknown. Other DNA variants within this sample encode the same CDR3. Antigen-specific CD4+ T cells expanded by the ViraFEST assay with viral peptide pools were then sequenced. Culture proceeded for about 11 days, and CD4+ T cells were then isolated. Each vaccine recipient was nucleocapsid antibody negative and had no prior SARS-CoV-2 infection. Fresh IL-2-containing medium replaced half the medium on days 3 and 7.

This receptor was identified in a human donor who received a COVID-19 vaccine. The input for sequencing was CD4+ T cells from PBMCs cultured with HCoV-229E spike peptides, taken before COVID-19 vaccination. V and J are TRBV29-1 and TRBJ1-1; TRBD1 matches at 8 bases. The CDR3 sequence is CSVDRGNTEAFF. The CDR3 DNA reads TGCAGCGTAGACAGGGGGAACACTGAAGCTTTCTTT.